Listed below are T cell receptor beta chains from one sample, sequenced in a study of blood T cells in healthy people across ages. TCRdb recomputed calls from the 5' RACE reads with MiXCR, one row per CDR3 protein. The table shows hundreds of thousands of distinct CDR3 sequences, with under 55% occurring only once. The sequenced sample was blood. These TCRs come from a man aged 55 to 70 in good health. Each CDR3 is given with its conserved first and last residue. The order of the fields is clone size, D gene, V gene, J gene, CDR3 protein, CDR3 DNA. D genes are given only for firm matches. Not every row has a clone size; where given, it reads once, few, many or a size class.

-,TRBD1,TRBV3-1,TRBJ1-2,CASSRTTGRGYGYTF,TGTGCCAGCAGCCGGACGACAGGGCGAGGCTATGGCTACACCTTC
-,-,TRBV5-1,TRBJ1-2,CASSTRDQRRGYTF,TGCGCCAGCAGCACCCGGGACCAACGACGCGGCTACACCTTC
-,-,TRBV29-1,TRBJ1-5,CSVSTGVSGQPQHF,TGCAGCGTTTCGACAGGAGTTTCAGGTCAGCCCCAGCATTTT
few,-,TRBV4-3,TRBJ2-7,CASSQGPWGVRGEQYF,TGCGCCAGCAGCCAAGGACCCTGGGGGGTACGAGGCGAGCAGTACTTC
-,-,TRBV4-3,TRBJ2-3,CASSQELLKPGTQYF,TGCGCCAGCAGCCAAGAGCTACTCAAGCCCGGTACGCAGTATTTT
-,-,TRBV5-1,TRBJ2-7,CASSKVSSYEQYF,TGCGCCAGCAGCAAAGTAAGCTCCTACGAGCAGTACTTC
-,-,TRBV3-1,TRBJ2-1,CASSHGWNEQFF,TGTGCCAGCAGCCACGGGTGGAATGAGCAGTTCTTC
few,-,TRBV4-3,TRBJ2-5,CASSPTRRETQYF,TGCGCCAGCAGCCCGACCAGGAGGGAGACCCAGTACTTC
once,-,TRBV3-1,TRBJ1-4,CASSRADRTNEELFF,TGTGCCAGCAGCCGAGCGGACCGAACTAATGAAGAACTGTTTTTT
many,-,TRBV20-1,TRBJ1-3,CSARSEVGNTIYF,TGCAGTGCTAGATCGGAGGTTGGAAACACCATATATTTT
-,-,TRBV29-1,TRBJ2-3,CSVARANRADTQYF,TGCAGCGTGGCGCGGGCAAATCGGGCAGATACGCAGTATTTT
many,TRBD1,TRBV13,TRBJ2-5,CASSLGWTGQGLMGAEETQYF,TGTGCCAGCAGCTTAGGGTGGACGGGACAGGGGCTCATGGGGGCAGAAGAGACCCAGTACTTC
-,-,TRBV20-1,TRBJ2-1,CSAPLGGRTYNEQFF,TGCAGTGCCCCTCTGGGGGGGCGCACCTACAATGAGCAGTTCTTC
-,TRBD1,TRBV12-3/TRBV12-4,TRBJ2-5,CASRPGQGNRQYF,TGTGCCAGCAGACCGGGACAGGGAAATAGGCAGTACTTC
-,TRBD2,TRBV12-5,TRBJ2-5,CASGFPRGSGGVNNEQYF,TGTGCTAGTGGTTTTCCCCGTGGAAGCGGGGGGGTTAACAATGAGCAGTACTTC